Listed below are T cell receptor beta chains from one sample, sequenced in a study of T cell clones after liver transplantation. Sequenced by immunoSEQ multiplex PCR; TCRdb stores in-frame clones only, minus some. This sample has 85,000 to 110,000 clones, with around four fifths found just once. The material was CD4+ T cells from blood, obtained 47 months after liver transplant. The receptors stem from a human patient who received a liver transplant. Some T cells may be transferred from the graft donor. Each CDR3 is given with its conserved first and last residue. The order of the fields is D gene, J gene, V gene, clone size, CDR3 protein, CDR3 DNA. D genes are given only for firm matches. Clone size appears in some rows only: once, few, many, or a class for an expanded clone.

d_call: TRBD1; j_call: TRBJ2-1; v_call: TRBV7-2; clone_size: -; cdr3_aa: CASSFTRGHEQFF; cdr3_nt: TGTGCCAGCAGCTTCACAAGGGGGCATGAGCAGTTCTTC
d_call: -; j_call: TRBJ2-2; v_call: TRBV15; clone_size: -; cdr3_aa: CATSWTYNTGELFF; cdr3_nt: TGTGCCACCAGCTGGACATACAACACCGGGGAGCTGTTTTTT
d_call: -; j_call: TRBJ1-3; v_call: TRBV6-1; clone_size: -; cdr3_aa: CASSDPGRRGNTIYF; cdr3_nt: TGTGCCAGCAGTGACCCGGGACGGAGGGGAAACACCATATATTTT
d_call: -; j_call: TRBJ2-7; v_call: TRBV7-2; clone_size: -; cdr3_aa: CASSLAVRTLARSSYEQYF; cdr3_nt: TGTGCCAGCAGCTTAGCCGTAAGGACCCTAGCTCGGAGCTCCTACGAGCAGTACTTC
d_call: -; j_call: TRBJ1-1; v_call: TRBV2; clone_size: -; cdr3_aa: CASNAPGGQASEAFF; cdr3_nt: TGTGCCAGCAATGCCCCGGGAGGGCAAGCATCTGAAGCTTTCTTT
d_call: -; j_call: TRBJ1-2; v_call: TRBV27; clone_size: -; cdr3_aa: CASRGQKANYGYTF; cdr3_nt: TGTGCCAGCAGAGGACAGAAAGCTAACTATGGCTACACCTTC
d_call: TRBD1; j_call: TRBJ1-4; v_call: TRBV30; clone_size: -; cdr3_aa: CAWSHRKGAKNEKLFF; cdr3_nt: TGTGCCTGGAGTCACAGAAAGGGGGCAAAGAATGAAAAACTGTTTTTT
d_call: TRBD1; j_call: TRBJ1-1; v_call: TRBV19; clone_size: -; cdr3_aa: CASRTGGYTEAFF; cdr3_nt: TGTGCCAGTAGGACAGGGGGGTACACTGAAGCTTTCTTT
d_call: -; j_call: TRBJ2-1; v_call: TRBV19; clone_size: -; cdr3_aa: CASNPEGMYNEQFF; cdr3_nt: TGTGCCAGTAACCCCGAAGGGATGTACAATGAGCAGTTCTTC
d_call: TRBD1; j_call: TRBJ1-6; v_call: TRBV7-9; clone_size: -; cdr3_aa: CASSIARGVSYNSPLHF; cdr3_nt: TGTGCCAGCAGCATTGCCAGGGGGGTCTCCTATAATTCACCCCTCCACTTT
d_call: -; j_call: TRBJ2-3; v_call: TRBV6-4; clone_size: -; cdr3_aa: CASSDPGLPFPLRTDTQYF; cdr3_nt: TGTGCCAGCAGTGACCCCGGACTCCCCTTCCCCCTCCGCACAGATACGCAGTATTTT
d_call: TRBD2; j_call: TRBJ2-4; v_call: TRBV5-4; clone_size: -; cdr3_aa: CASSRGGRENIQYF; cdr3_nt: TGTGCCAGCAGCCGGGGGGGCCGGGAAAACATTCAGTACTTC
d_call: -; j_call: TRBJ2-2; v_call: TRBV10-3; clone_size: -; cdr3_aa: CAISISGAGELFF; cdr3_nt: TGTGCCATCTCCATCTCAGGGGCCGGGGAGCTGTTTTTT
d_call: TRBD2; j_call: TRBJ2-2; v_call: TRBV5-1; clone_size: -; cdr3_aa: CASSLEVAGDTGELFF; cdr3_nt: TGCGCCAGCAGCTTGGAGGTCGCGGGAGACACCGGGGAGCTGTTTTTT
d_call: TRBD1; j_call: TRBJ2-5; v_call: TRBV19; clone_size: -; cdr3_aa: CASSIVGRTGGVRETQYF; cdr3_nt: TGTGCCAGTAGTATAGTTGGGAGGACAGGGGGAGTTCGAGAGACCCAGTACTTC
d_call: -; j_call: TRBJ1-1; v_call: TRBV27; clone_size: -; cdr3_aa: CASTRGQRAFF; cdr3_nt: TGTGCCAGCACCAGGGGCCAAAGGGCTTTCTTT
d_call: TRBD1; j_call: TRBJ1-2; v_call: TRBV6-6; clone_size: -; cdr3_aa: CASTTGVGYGYTF; cdr3_nt: TGTGCCAGCACCACAGGGGTAGGGTATGGCTACACCTTC
d_call: TRBD2; j_call: TRBJ2-1; v_call: TRBV9; clone_size: -; cdr3_aa: CASSGERGKREGSYNEQFF; cdr3_nt: TGTGCCAGCAGCGGGGAAAGGGGTAAGCGGGAGGGCTCCTACAATGAGCAGTTCTTC
d_call: -; j_call: TRBJ1-5; v_call: TRBV28; clone_size: -; cdr3_aa: CATNDRKLQHF; cdr3_nt: TGTGCCACCAATGACAGGAAGCTCCAGCATTTT
d_call: TRBD2; j_call: TRBJ2-1; v_call: TRBV7-3; clone_size: -; cdr3_aa: CASSPHGVAGGYNEQFF; cdr3_nt: TGTGCCAGCAGCCCTCACGGAGTAGCGGGAGGGTACAATGAGCAGTTCTTC
d_call: TRBD1; j_call: TRBJ2-7; v_call: TRBV2; clone_size: -; cdr3_aa: CASTEGQGYLYKQYF; cdr3_nt: TGTGCCAGCACTGAGGGACAGGGGTATTTGTACAAGCAGTACTTC
d_call: -; j_call: TRBJ2-3; v_call: TRBV27; clone_size: few; cdr3_aa: CASSLSSTDTQYF; cdr3_nt: TGTGCCAGCAGTTTAAGTAGCACAGATACGCAGTATTTT
d_call: TRBD1; j_call: TRBJ1-2; v_call: TRBV29-1; clone_size: -; cdr3_aa: CSVYSGQGEEGYTF; cdr3_nt: TGCAGCGTCTATTCGGGACAGGGGGAGGAAGGCTACACCTTC
d_call: -; j_call: TRBJ2-3; v_call: TRBV11-2; clone_size: -; cdr3_aa: CASSLGAGQTSDTQYF; cdr3_nt: TGTGCCAGCAGCTTAGGGGCGGGACAAACCTCAGATACGCAGTATTTT
d_call: TRBD2; j_call: TRBJ2-3; v_call: TRBV30; clone_size: -; cdr3_aa: CAWSDPGTSASTDTQYF; cdr3_nt: TGTGCCTGGAGTGATCCCGGGACTAGCGCCAGCACAGATACGCAGTATTTT
d_call: -; j_call: TRBJ2-3; v_call: TRBV27; clone_size: -; cdr3_aa: CASSLSTGHTADTQYF; cdr3_nt: TGTGCCAGCAGTTTATCGACGGGACACACGGCAGATACGCAGTATTTT
d_call: TRBD2; j_call: TRBJ2-3; v_call: TRBV5-4; clone_size: once; cdr3_aa: CASSPRVGIASAGADTQYF; cdr3_nt: TGTGCCAGCAGCCCCCGGGTGGGGATAGCTAGCGCGGGGGCAGATACGCAGTATTTT
d_call: -; j_call: TRBJ1-5; v_call: TRBV4-3; clone_size: -; cdr3_aa: CASSQDSTVQPQHF; cdr3_nt: TGCGCCAGCAGCCAAGATAGCACCGTTCAGCCCCAGCATTTT
d_call: -; j_call: TRBJ1-5; v_call: TRBV7-2; clone_size: -; cdr3_aa: CASSDGHSNQPQHF; cdr3_nt: TGTGCCAGCAGCGATGGGCACTCGAATCAGCCCCAGCATTTT
d_call: -; j_call: TRBJ1-1; v_call: TRBV9; clone_size: -; cdr3_aa: CASSGPTGTVVTEAFF; cdr3_nt: TGTGCCAGCAGTGGCCCCACAGGGACGGTGGTCACTGAAGCTTTCTTT
d_call: -; j_call: TRBJ2-3; v_call: TRBV7-8; clone_size: -; cdr3_aa: CASSFFGTSRTDTQYF; cdr3_nt: TGTGCCAGCAGCTTTTTCGGGACTTCTCGCACAGATACGCAGTATTTT
d_call: -; j_call: TRBJ2-5; v_call: TRBV29-1; clone_size: few; cdr3_aa: CSVGLETQYF; cdr3_nt: TGCAGCGTTGGACTCGAGACCCAGTACTTC
d_call: -; j_call: TRBJ1-2; v_call: TRBV5-5; clone_size: -; cdr3_aa: CASSLVGAGVDGYTF; cdr3_nt: TGTGCCAGCAGCTTGGTGGGGGCAGGGGTGGATGGCTACACCTTC
d_call: -; j_call: TRBJ2-4; v_call: TRBV13; clone_size: -; cdr3_aa: CASSFGGPEHKNIQYF; cdr3_nt: TGTGCCAGCAGCTTCGGGGGGCCTGAGCACAAAAACATTCAGTACTTC
d_call: -; j_call: TRBJ2-5; v_call: TRBV18; clone_size: once; cdr3_aa: CASSPQETQYF; cdr3_nt: TGTGCCAGCTCACCCCAAGAGACCCAGTACTTC
d_call: -; j_call: TRBJ2-7; v_call: TRBV27; clone_size: -; cdr3_aa: CASSLSNQGAGEQYF; cdr3_nt: TGTGCCAGCAGTTTATCGAACCAGGGCGCAGGTGAGCAGTACTTC
d_call: TRBD2; j_call: TRBJ2-1; v_call: TRBV7-3; clone_size: -; cdr3_aa: CASSFSGGPGNEQFF; cdr3_nt: TGTGCCAGCAGCTTCAGCGGGGGGCCCGGGAATGAGCAGTTCTTC
d_call: -; j_call: TRBJ2-1; v_call: TRBV7-2; clone_size: -; cdr3_aa: CASRGEAGKMTTGEQFF; cdr3_nt: TGTGCCAGCCGTGGGGAGGCGGGGAAGATGACAACGGGTGAGCAGTTCTTC
d_call: TRBD1; j_call: TRBJ2-6; v_call: TRBV7-3; clone_size: -; cdr3_aa: CASSLAPGTGFPSGANVLTF; cdr3_nt: TGTGCCAGCAGCTTAGCCCCCGGGACAGGGTTCCCCTCTGGGGCCAACGTCCTGACTTTC
d_call: -; j_call: TRBJ2-7; v_call: TRBV28; clone_size: -; cdr3_aa: CASRSQPPSYEQYF; cdr3_nt: TGTGCCAGCCGCTCCCAGCCTCCCTCCTACGAGCAGTACTTC
d_call: -; j_call: TRBJ2-7; v_call: TRBV7-2; clone_size: once; cdr3_aa: CASSPRAASYEQYF; cdr3_nt: TGTGCCAGCAGCCCCAGGGCTGCCTCCTACGAGCAGTACTTC
d_call: -; j_call: TRBJ1-4; v_call: TRBV5-1; clone_size: -; cdr3_aa: CASSLIQGGEKLFF; cdr3_nt: TGCGCCAGCAGCTTGATACAGGGTGGTGAAAAACTGTTTTTT
d_call: -; j_call: TRBJ2-5; v_call: TRBV6-5; clone_size: -; cdr3_aa: CASSYYGFGETQYF; cdr3_nt: TGTGCCAGCAGTTATTACGGGTTCGGCGAGACCCAGTACTTC
d_call: -; j_call: TRBJ2-2; v_call: TRBV18; clone_size: -; cdr3_aa: CASSPLPTGELFF; cdr3_nt: TGTGCCAGCTCACCTCTTCCCACCGGGGAGCTGTTTTTT
d_call: TRBD1; j_call: TRBJ1-2; v_call: TRBV6-5; clone_size: -; cdr3_aa: CASYRTGVSSAGYTF; cdr3_nt: TGTGCCAGCTACAGGACAGGGGTATCGTCTGCTGGCTACACCTTC
d_call: -; j_call: TRBJ2-7; v_call: TRBV6-4; clone_size: -; cdr3_aa: CASSDSMQYF; cdr3_nt: TGTGCCAGCAGTGACTCGATGCAGTACTTC
d_call: -; j_call: TRBJ2-2; v_call: TRBV7-8; clone_size: few; cdr3_aa: CASSLVAKSRGWSTGELFF; cdr3_nt: TGTGCCAGCAGCTTAGTCGCCAAATCGAGAGGGTGGTCCACCGGGGAGCTGTTTTTT
d_call: -; j_call: TRBJ2-2; v_call: TRBV7-8; clone_size: -; cdr3_aa: CASSLGGRPVPGELFF; cdr3_nt: TGTGCCAGCAGCTTAGGGGGCCGGCCGGTTCCCGGGGAGCTGTTTTTT
d_call: -; j_call: TRBJ2-7; v_call: TRBV10-3; clone_size: -; cdr3_aa: CAISRGDGYEQYF; cdr3_nt: TGTGCCATTTCGAGGGGGGATGGGTACGAGCAGTACTTC
d_call: -; j_call: TRBJ1-1; v_call: TRBV28; clone_size: -; cdr3_aa: CASIGDSTEAFF; cdr3_nt: TGTGCCAGCATCGGGGATTCGACTGAAGCTTTCTTT
d_call: -; j_call: TRBJ2-6; v_call: TRBV2; clone_size: -; cdr3_aa: CASSRDFSGANVLTF; cdr3_nt: TGTGCCAGCAGTAGAGACTTCTCTGGGGCCAACGTCCTGACTTTC
d_call: TRBD1; j_call: TRBJ2-7; v_call: TRBV27; clone_size: -; cdr3_aa: CASSFGTGLKDEQYF; cdr3_nt: TGTGCCAGCAGTTTTGGGACAGGGTTAAAAGACGAGCAGTACTTC
d_call: TRBD1; j_call: TRBJ2-7; v_call: TRBV7-3; clone_size: -; cdr3_aa: CASSSGQPGDYEQYF; cdr3_nt: TGTGCCAGCAGCTCGGGACAGCCCGGAGACTACGAGCAGTACTTC
d_call: TRBD1; j_call: TRBJ1-5; v_call: TRBV7-2; clone_size: -; cdr3_aa: CASSHRLLTGGNQPQHF; cdr3_nt: TGTGCCAGCAGCCATAGATTATTGACAGGGGGAAATCAGCCCCAGCATTTT
d_call: TRBD1; j_call: TRBJ1-2; v_call: TRBV4-2; clone_size: -; cdr3_aa: CASSPGTGTASDYGYTF; cdr3_nt: TGTGCCAGCAGCCCCGGGACAGGGACGGCCTCTGACTATGGCTACACCTTC
d_call: -; j_call: TRBJ2-7; v_call: TRBV28; clone_size: few; cdr3_aa: CASSSSGQGRGEQYF; cdr3_nt: TGTGCCAGCAGTTCCTCCGGGCAGGGGAGGGGCGAGCAGTACTTC
d_call: -; j_call: TRBJ1-3; v_call: TRBV19; clone_size: -; cdr3_aa: CATSGTASGNTIYF; cdr3_nt: TGTGCCACCAGCGGGACGGCTTCTGGAAACACCATATATTTT
d_call: -; j_call: TRBJ1-1; v_call: TRBV6-6; clone_size: -; cdr3_aa: CASRTSGGNTEAFF; cdr3_nt: TGTGCCAGCAGAACATCCGGGGGGAACACTGAAGCTTTCTTT
d_call: TRBD2; j_call: TRBJ2-1; v_call: TRBV28; clone_size: -; cdr3_aa: CASSSGRDEQFF; cdr3_nt: TGTGCCAGCTCCTCAGGGAGGGATGAGCAGTTCTTC
d_call: -; j_call: TRBJ2-5; v_call: TRBV19; clone_size: -; cdr3_aa: CASRAPKGTQYF; cdr3_nt: TGTGCCAGCCGGGCCCCCAAGGGGACCCAGTACTTC